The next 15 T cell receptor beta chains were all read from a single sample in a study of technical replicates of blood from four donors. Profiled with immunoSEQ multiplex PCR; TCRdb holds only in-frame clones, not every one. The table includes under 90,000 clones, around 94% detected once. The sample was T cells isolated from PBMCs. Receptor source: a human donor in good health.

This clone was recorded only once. CDR3 in amino acids: CASSQEGVGLAGVIGNEQFF. The CDR3 region has the DNA TGTGCCAGCAGCCAAGAGGGGGTTGGGCTAGCGGGGGTAATTGGAAATGAGCAGTTCTTC. The chain couples TRBV4-2 to TRBJ2-1, with 10 bases fitting TRBD2. Per the germline V gene, CDR1 is LGHNA and CDR2 is YNFKEQ. The V and J ends lost 0 bases and 7 bases, in that order; junction bases with no gene match: 18. CDR3 length: 20 residues.

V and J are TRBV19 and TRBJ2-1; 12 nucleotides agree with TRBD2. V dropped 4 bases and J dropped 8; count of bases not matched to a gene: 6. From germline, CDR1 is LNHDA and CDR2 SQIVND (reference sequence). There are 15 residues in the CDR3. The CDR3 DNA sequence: TGTGCCAGTAGTACCGGGACTAGCGGGTTGGATGAGCAGTTCTTC. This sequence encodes CASSTGTSGLDEQFF.

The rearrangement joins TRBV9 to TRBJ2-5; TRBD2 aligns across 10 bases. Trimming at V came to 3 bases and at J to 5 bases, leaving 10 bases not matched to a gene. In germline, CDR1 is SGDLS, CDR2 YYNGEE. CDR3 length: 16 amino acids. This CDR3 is CASSGLSGGAGETQYF. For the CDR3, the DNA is TGTGCCAGCAGCGGGCTAAGCGGGGGGGCCGGGGAGACCCAGTACTTC. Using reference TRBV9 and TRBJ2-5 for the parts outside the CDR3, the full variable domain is DSGVTQTPKHLITATGQRVTLRCSPRSGDLSVYWYQQSLDQGLQFLIQYYNGEERAKGNILERFSAQQFPDLHSELNLSSLELGDSALYFCASSGLSGGAGETQYFGPGTRLLVL.

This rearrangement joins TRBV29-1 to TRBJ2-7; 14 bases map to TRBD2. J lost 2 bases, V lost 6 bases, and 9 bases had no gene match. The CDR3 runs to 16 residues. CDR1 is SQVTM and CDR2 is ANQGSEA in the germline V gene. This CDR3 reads CSVPGLAGAGPYEQYF. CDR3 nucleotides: TGCAGCGTCCCGGGACTAGCGGGAGCAGGGCCCTACGAGCAGTACTTC.

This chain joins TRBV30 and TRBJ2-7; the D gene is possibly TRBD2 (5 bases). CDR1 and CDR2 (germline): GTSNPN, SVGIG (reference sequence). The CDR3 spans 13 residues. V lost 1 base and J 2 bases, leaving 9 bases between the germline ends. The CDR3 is CAWSGGSPYEQYF. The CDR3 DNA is TGTGCCTGGAGTGGCGGGTCCCCCTACGAGCAGTACTTC. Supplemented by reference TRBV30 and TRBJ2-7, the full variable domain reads SQTIHQWPATLVQPVGSPLSLECTVEGTSNPNLYWYRQAAGRGLQLLFYSVGIGQISSEVPQNLSASRPQDRQFILSSKKLLLSDSGFYLCAWSGGSPYEQYFGPGTRLTVT.

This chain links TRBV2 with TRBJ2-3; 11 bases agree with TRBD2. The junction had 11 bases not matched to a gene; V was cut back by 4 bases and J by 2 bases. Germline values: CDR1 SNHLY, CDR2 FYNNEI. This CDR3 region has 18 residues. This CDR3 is CASSGDLLLAGVTDTQYF. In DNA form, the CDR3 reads TGTGCCAGCAGTGGCGACTTACTACTAGCGGGAGTCACAGATACGCAGTATTTT.

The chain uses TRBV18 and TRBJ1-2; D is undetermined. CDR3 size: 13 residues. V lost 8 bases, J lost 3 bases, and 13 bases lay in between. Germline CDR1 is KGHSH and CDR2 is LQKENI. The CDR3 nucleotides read TGTGCCAGCATCCGACCCGAGGACTATGGCTACACCTTC. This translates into CASIRPEDYGYTF.

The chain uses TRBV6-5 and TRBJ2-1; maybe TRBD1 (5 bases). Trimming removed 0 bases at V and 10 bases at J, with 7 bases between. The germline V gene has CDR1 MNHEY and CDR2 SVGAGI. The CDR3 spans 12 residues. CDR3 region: CASSYSGQEQFF. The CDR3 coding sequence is TGTGCCAGCAGTTACTCGGGGCAAGAGCAGTTCTTC.

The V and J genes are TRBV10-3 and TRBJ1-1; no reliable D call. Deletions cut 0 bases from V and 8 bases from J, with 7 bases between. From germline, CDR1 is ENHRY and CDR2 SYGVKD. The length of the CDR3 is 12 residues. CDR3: CAISESWQEAFF. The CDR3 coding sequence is TGTGCCATCAGTGAGTCTTGGCAGGAAGCTTTCTTT.

CDR3 protein: CASSRDRDTTRLQPQHF. CDR3 coding DNA: TGTGCCAGCAGCCGGGACAGGGATACGACTAGGTTGCAGCCCCAGCATTTT. The chain links TRBV28 to TRBJ1-5; 9 bases are a match to TRBD1. The germline CDR1 and CDR2 sequences are MDHEN and SYDVKM. Trimming removed 6 bases from V and 7 bases from J; junction bases left unmatched: 16. The CDR3 covers 17 residues. Based on the CDR3 plus reference TRBV28 and TRBJ1-5, the full variable domain is DVKVTQSSRYLVKRTGEKVFLECVQDMDHENMFWYRQDPGLGLRLIYFSYDVKMKEKGDIPEGYSVSREKKERFSLILESASTNQTSMYLCASSRDRDTTRLQPQHFGDGTRLSIL.

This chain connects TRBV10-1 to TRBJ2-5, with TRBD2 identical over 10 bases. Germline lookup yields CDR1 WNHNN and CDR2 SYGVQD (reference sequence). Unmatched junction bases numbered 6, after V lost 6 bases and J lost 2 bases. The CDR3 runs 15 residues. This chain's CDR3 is CASSVLAGLQETQYF. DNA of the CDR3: TGCGCCAGCAGCGTACTAGCGGGGTTACAAGAGACCCAGTACTTC.

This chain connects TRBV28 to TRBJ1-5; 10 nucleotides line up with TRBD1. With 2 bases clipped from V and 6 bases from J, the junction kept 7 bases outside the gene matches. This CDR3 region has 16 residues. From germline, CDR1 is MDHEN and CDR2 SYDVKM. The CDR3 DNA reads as TGTGCCAGCAGTTTACCCAGGACAGGGGGAACTCAGCCCCAGCATTTT. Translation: CASSLPRTGGTQPQHF.

The CDR3 DNA sequence: TGTGCCAGTAGTATAGGCGGACTAGCGGGTGCCTACGAGCAGTACTTC. Translation: CASSIGGLAGAYEQYF. The chain has TRBV19 and TRBJ2-7; 11 bases align to TRBD2. From germline, CDR1 is LNHDA and CDR2 SQIVND (reference sequence). The CDR3 length is 16 residues. V shed 1 base and J 2 bases; nucleotides not matched to a gene: 4.

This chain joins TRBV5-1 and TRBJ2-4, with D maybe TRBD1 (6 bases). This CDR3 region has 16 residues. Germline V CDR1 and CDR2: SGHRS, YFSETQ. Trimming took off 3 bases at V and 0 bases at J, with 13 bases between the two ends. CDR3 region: CASSWTERLAKNIQYF. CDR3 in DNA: TGCGCCAGCAGCTGGACAGAAAGATTAGCCAAAAACATTCAGTACTTC. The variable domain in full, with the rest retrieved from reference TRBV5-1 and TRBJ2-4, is KAGVTQTPRYLIKTRGQQVTLSCSPISGHRSVSWYQQTPGQGLQFLFEYFSETQRNKGNFPGRFSGRQFSNSRSEMNVSTLELGDSALYLCASSWTERLAKNIQYFGAGTRLSVL.

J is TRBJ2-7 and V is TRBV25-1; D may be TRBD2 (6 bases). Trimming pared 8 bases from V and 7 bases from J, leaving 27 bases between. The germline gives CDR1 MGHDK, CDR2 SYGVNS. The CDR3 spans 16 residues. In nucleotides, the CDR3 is TGTGCCAGCGGTATATCGCTCTCCGTAGGTCGGGGGGAGCAGTACTTC. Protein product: CASGISLSVGRGEQYF.